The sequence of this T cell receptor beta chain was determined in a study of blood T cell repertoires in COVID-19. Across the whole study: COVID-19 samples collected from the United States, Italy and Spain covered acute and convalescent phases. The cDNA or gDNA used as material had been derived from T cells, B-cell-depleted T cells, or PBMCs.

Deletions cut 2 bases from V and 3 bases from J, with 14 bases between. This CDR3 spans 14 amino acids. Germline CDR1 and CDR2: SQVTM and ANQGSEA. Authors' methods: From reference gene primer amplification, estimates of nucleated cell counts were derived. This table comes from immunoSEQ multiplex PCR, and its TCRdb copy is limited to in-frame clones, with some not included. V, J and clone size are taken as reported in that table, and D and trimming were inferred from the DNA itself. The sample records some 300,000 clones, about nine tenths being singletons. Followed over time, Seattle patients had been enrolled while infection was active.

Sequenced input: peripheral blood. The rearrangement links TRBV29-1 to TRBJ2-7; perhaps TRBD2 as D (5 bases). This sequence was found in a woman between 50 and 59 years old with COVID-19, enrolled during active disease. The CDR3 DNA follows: TGCAGCGTTGAAACGTGGAGGACTCACTACGAGCAGTACTTC. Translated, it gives CSVETWRTHYEQYF.